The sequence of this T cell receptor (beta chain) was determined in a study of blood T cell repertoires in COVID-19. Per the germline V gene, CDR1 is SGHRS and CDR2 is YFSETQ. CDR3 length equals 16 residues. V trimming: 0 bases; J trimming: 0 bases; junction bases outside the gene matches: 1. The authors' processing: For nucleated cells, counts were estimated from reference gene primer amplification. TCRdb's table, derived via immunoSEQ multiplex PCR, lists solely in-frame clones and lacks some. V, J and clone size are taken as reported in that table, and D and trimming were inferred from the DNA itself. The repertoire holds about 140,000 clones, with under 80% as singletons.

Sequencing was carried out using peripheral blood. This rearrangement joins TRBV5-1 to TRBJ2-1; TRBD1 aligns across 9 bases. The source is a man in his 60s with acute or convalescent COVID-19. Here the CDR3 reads CASSLGGQGSYNEQFF. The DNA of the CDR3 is TGCGCCAGCAGCTTGGGGGGACAGGGCTCCTACAATGAGCAGTTCTTC.